The 15 T cell receptor beta chains given below trace back to one sample, sequenced in a study of T cell repertoires and HLA-DP antigens. No cognate antigen is known for these TCRs. The protocol was immunoSEQ multiplex PCR, while the TCRdb copy is restricted to in-frame clones and leaves out a portion. The sample records about 73,000 clones, roughly 78% being singletons. Material for sequencing was CD4+ T cells from PBMCs. The receptors shown here come from a man between 60 and 75 years old in good health and CMV-seronegative.

This clone was detected a few times. The CDR3 here is CASSGRLWDGYTF. CDR3 coding DNA: TGTGCCAGTAGTGGCAGACTTTGGGATGGCTACACCTTC. The chain is built from TRBV19 and TRBJ1-2; D is unresolved. This CDR3 comprises 13 residues. Trimming removed 5 bases at V and 6 bases at J, with 13 bases between. CDR1 and CDR2 from the germline V gene are LNHDA and SQIVND (reference sequence).

This clone was counted only a few times. The rearrangement uses TRBV5-6 and TRBJ1-5; TRBD1 agrees at 8 bases. This CDR3 spans 16 amino acids. After removal of 0 bases from V and 1 base from J, the junction contained 3 bases not matched to a gene. Per germline, CDR1 SGHDT and CDR2 YYEEEE. The CDR3 DNA reads as TGTGCCAGCAGCTTGGCAGGGGGCTCGAGCAATCAGCCCCAGCATTTT. Translated, it gives CASSLAGGSSNQPQHF.

The chain joins TRBV2 to TRBJ1-4, with TRBD1 identical over 8 bases. The germline gives CDR1 SNHLY, CDR2 FYNNEI. This CDR3 is 16 amino acids long. V was clipped by 5 bases and J by 7 bases; unmatched bases: 12. DNA for the CDR3: TGTGCCAGCAGTTATAACGCAGGGGGCGCAAGTGAAAAACTGTTTTTT. It codes for CASSYNAGGASEKLFF.

The chain carries TRBV6-5 and TRBJ1-1; 7 bases agree with TRBD1. The CDR3 consists of 13 residues. V was clipped by 6 bases and J by 7 bases; unmatched bases: 8. Germline V gives CDR1 MNHEY, CDR2 SVGAGI. The CDR3 loop reads CASSPRTGLEAFF. The CDR3 nucleotides read TGTGCCAGCAGCCCACGGACAGGCCTTGAAGCTTTCTTT.

The chain is built from TRBV4-1 and TRBJ1-1; no clear D gene. Per the germline V gene, CDR1 is MGHRA and CDR2 is YSYEKL. Trimming removed 3 bases at V and 1 base at J, with 12 bases between. The CDR3 runs to 15 residues. The CDR3 sequence: CASSQGGLRNTEAFF. CDR3 DNA: TGCGCCAGCAGCCAGGGAGGGCTTCGGAACACTGAAGCTTTCTTT.

The gene calls are TRBV7-2 and TRBJ1-5; possible D gene TRBD1, 5 bases. Germline V gene lookup returns CDR1 SGHTA and CDR2 FQGNSA. V gave up 2 bases and J gave up 6 bases, with 14 bases separating them. The CDR3 runs 15 residues. In DNA, the CDR3 is TGTGCCAGCAGCTTAAGCAGCCGGACAATTCAGCCCCAGCATTTT. The encoded protein is CASSLSSRTIQPQHF. Together with reference TRBV7-2 and TRBJ1-5, the CDR3 gives the full variable domain: GAGVSQSPSNKVTEKGKDVELRCDPISGHTALYWYRQSLGQGLEFLIYFQGNSAPDKSGLPSDRFSAERTGGSVSTLTIQRTQQEDSAVYLCASSLSSRTIQPQHFGDGTRLSIL.

The chain recombines TRBV18 with TRBJ1-2; tentative D call: TRBD1 (5 bases). Trimming shortened V by 8 bases and J by 4 bases, and 11 bases separated the two germline ends. Germline CDR1 reads KGHSH; CDR2 reads LQKENI. The CDR3 loop spans 12 amino acids. The CDR3 coding sequence is TGTGCCAGCCGGGACGGGGGCTATGGCTACACCTTC. Residues: CASRDGGYGYTF.

The rearrangement joins TRBV4-2 to TRBJ2-2, with 14 positions matching TRBD2. Germline lookup yields CDR1 LGHNA and CDR2 YNFKEQ. With V trimmed by 4 bases and J by 6 bases, 4 bases remained unmatched. The CDR3 is 16 residues long. DNA for the CDR3: TGTGCCAGCAGCCCTGGGACTAGCGGGAGTTCCGGGGAGCTGTTTTTT. It is translated as CASSPGTSGSSGELFF.

This clone appeared once. The chain combines TRBV19 with TRBJ2-5, with D perhaps TRBD2 (5 bases). This CDR3 has 12 amino acids. Germline V CDR1 and CDR2: LNHDA, SQIVND (reference sequence). Trimming stripped 4 bases from V and 5 bases from J, with 8 bases between. CDR3 in amino acids: CASSTPGETQYF. DNA for the CDR3: TGTGCCAGTAGTACCCCGGGGGAGACCCAGTACTTC.

The rearrangement uses TRBV28 and TRBJ1-2; TRBD1 is a possible D gene (5 bases). V shed 6 bases and J shed 6 bases, with 20 bases lying between them. The germline V gene encodes CDR1 MDHEN and CDR2 SYDVKM. The CDR3 length is 15 residues. This chain's CDR3 is CASSAPGGRVNGYTF. The CDR3 DNA follows: TGTGCCAGCAGCGCCCCCGGCGGCAGGGTGAATGGCTACACCTTC.

The chain carries TRBV6-1 and TRBJ1-1, with D unclear. CDR3 length: 14 residues. Trimming pared 4 bases from V and 1 base from J, leaving 10 bases between. Per germline, CDR1 MNHNS and CDR2 SASEGT. DNA of the CDR3: TGTGCCAGCAGTGGATTGGTAGGGAACACTGAAGCTTTCTTT. This gives the protein CASSGLVGNTEAFF.

This clone was detected once. CDR3 in DNA: TGTGCCAGCAGCTCCCTCCGGGACAGGGGGCGTGGAGATACGCAGTATTTT. Amino acid sequence: CASSSLRDRGRGDTQYF. The chain combines TRBV11-2 with TRBJ2-3, with 12 positions matching TRBD1. V shed 4 bases, J shed 5 bases, and the junction held 10 bases outside the gene matches. The CDR3 extends over 17 amino acids. From germline, CDR1 is SGHAT and CDR2 FQNNGV. The whole variable domain, remainder taken from reference TRBV11-2 and TRBJ2-3, is EAGVAQSPRYKIIEKRQSVAFWCNPISGHATLYWYQQILGQGPKLLIQFQNNGVVDDSQLPKDRFSAERLKGVDSTLKIQPAKLEDSAVYLCASSSLRDRGRGDTQYFGPGTRLTVL.

J is TRBJ2-2 and V is TRBV7-9; 8 nucleotides match TRBD1. The CDR3 sequence is 15 residues long. CDR1 and CDR2 from the germline V gene are SEHNR and FQNEAQ (reference sequence). The V and J ends lost 5 bases and 1 base, in that order; junction bases with no gene match: 3. CDR3 DNA sequence: TGTGCCAGCAGCCCAGGGACAGGGAACACCGGGGAGCTGTTTTTT. Protein: CASSPGTGNTGELFF.

This clone was counted between two and nine times. The V and J genes are TRBV30 and TRBJ1-2, with 12 bases fitting TRBD1. The CDR3 loop spans 13 amino acids. Germline V gives CDR1 GTSNPN, CDR2 SVGIG (reference sequence). The V and J ends lost 8 bases and 5 bases, in that order; junction bases with no gene match: 6. Here the CDR3 DNA reads TGTGCCGGGACAGGGGGCGGCGGGTATGGCTACACCTTC. Translating it yields CAGTGGGGYGYTF.

The chain recombines TRBV27 with TRBJ1-2; unclear D gene. Germline CDR1 and CDR2: MNHEY and SMNVEV (reference sequence). The CDR3 runs to 15 residues. Trimming left V 4 bases short and J 6 bases short, with 18 bases between. The CDR3 is CASSSKGLTEDGYTF. CDR3 DNA: TGTGCCAGCAGTTCCAAAGGGCTCACGGAGGATGGCTACACCTTC.